The clone carrying this T cell receptor (beta chain) is medium-sized in the sample. As yet, its antigen is unknown. The sample originates from a study of spatial heterogeneity in lung cancer. Study overall: There was a strong correlation between the counts of TCR transcripts measured in tumor regions and a T cell transcriptional module score that was calculated from matched bulk RNA-seq. General study findings and limits: Coverage was estimated at about 7% of tumor T cells for alpha chains and approximately 12% for beta chains. Ubiquitous and regional expanded TCR counts tracked ubiquitous and regional nonsynonymous mutations, respectively. Intratumoral expanded alpha and beta TCR counts were found to track tumor mutation counts.

Stated time point: sample taken at primary tumor resection. CDR3 length equals 14 residues. Trimming cost V 6 bases and J 3 bases; bases outside gene matches: 4. Per the germline V gene, CDR1 is SQVTM and CDR2 is ANQGSEA. In TCRdb, the 5' RACE reads were re-called with MiXCR into one record per CDR3 protein. The sample holds some 5,100 distinct CDR3 sequences; less than 9% are singletons and the top ten take 45% to 50%. The sequencing used lung tumor tissue, collected at surgery. The source is a male donor with early-stage non-small cell lung cancer. V is TRBV29-1 and J is TRBJ2-5; 13 bases are a match to TRBD2. CDR3 sequence (DNA): TGCAGCGTCGATGGACTAGCGGGAGAAGAGACCCAGTACTTC. The encoded protein is CSVDGLAGEETQYF.